These 27 T cell receptor beta chains originate from one sample sequenced in a study of blood T cell repertoires in COVID-19 (dated by TCRdb to 2020 to 2021). Receptor amplification or capture employed the immunoSEQ multiplex PCR assay. TCRdb mirrors the immuneACCESS table, restricted to in-frame sequences. Some clones are absent from its copies; in checked studies, under half trace to an unresolved V gene, and the reason for the others is unknown. This sample gives over 70,000 clones in total; 75% to 90% of them show up just once. The ten top clones hold 0.85% to 1.2% of the sample. The sequenced sample was peripheral blood. The receptor set was obtained from a human donor in a cohort sampled during active COVID-19.

The chain employs TRBV7-3 and TRBJ1-1; D remains unclear. The CDR3 extends over 15 amino acids. CDR1 is SGHTA, CDR2 FQGTGA, per germline. The germline V and J ends were trimmed by 0 bases and 4 bases, with 12 bases remaining between them. The CDR3: CASSLTAGTGTEAFF. The CDR3 nucleotides are TGTGCCAGCAGCTTAACGGCCGGAACGGGCACTGAAGCTTTCTTT.

The J gene is TRBJ2-6, the V gene TRBV5-1; D ambiguous. This CDR3 comprises 14 residues. The germline V gene has CDR1 SGHRS and CDR2 YFSETQ. The V end was cut by 3 bases, the J end by 0 bases, with 4 bases between. This CDR3 is CASSSGSGANVLTF. The CDR3, as DNA: TGCGCCAGCAGCTCAGGCTCTGGGGCCAACGTCCTGACTTTC.

The V call is TRBV28, the J call TRBJ1-2; 9 positions match TRBD1. J lost 3 bases, V lost 5 bases, and 7 bases had no gene match. This CDR3 comprises 15 residues. CDR1 is MDHEN and CDR2 is SYDVKM in the germline V gene. The CDR3 region has the DNA TGTGCCAGCAGTCCAGGACAGGGGAGAGACTATGGCTACACCTTC. Amino acid sequence: CASSPGQGRDYGYTF.

The chain is built from TRBV5-1 and TRBJ1-2; TRBD1 agrees at 9 bases. The germline gives CDR1 SGHRS, CDR2 YFSETQ. The J segment lost 8 bases and the V segment lost 0 bases, leaving 5 bases of the junction unmatched. CDR3 size: 14 residues. Here the CDR3 reads CASSLAGQGIGYTF. The CDR3 nucleotides are TGCGCCAGCAGCTTGGCCGGACAGGGGATAGGCTACACCTTC.

The chain links TRBV19 to TRBJ1-1; D possibly corresponds to TRBD1 (6 bases). CDR1 LNHDA and CDR2 SQIVND come from the germline V gene (reference sequence). The CDR3 covers 16 residues. Trimming shortened V by 4 bases and J by 6 bases, and 21 bases separated the two germline ends. The CDR3 is CASSTPRGADIAEAFF. The CDR3 nucleotides read TGTGCCAGTAGTACCCCGCGGGGGGCGGATATCGCTGAAGCTTTCTTT.

The V call is TRBV18, the J call TRBJ2-2, with D tentatively TRBD1 (6 bases). V lost 5 bases, J lost 4 bases, and 11 bases lay in between. The CDR3 has 14 residues. The V gene's germline CDR1 is KGHSH and CDR2 LQKENI. The CDR3, as DNA: TGTGCCAGCTCAAACAGGGTCGGCACCGGGGAGCTGTTTTTT. Its protein is CASSNRVGTGELFF.

The chain employs TRBV7-9 and TRBJ2-7, with a possible D match to TRBD1 (6 bases). This CDR3 comprises 11 residues. Germline CDR1 reads SEHNR; CDR2 reads FQNEAQ (reference sequence). V lost 11 bases, J lost 0 bases, and 8 bases lay in between. The CDR3 nucleotides read TGTGCCTCGGGACACTCCTACGAGCAGTACTTC. Its translation: CASGHSYEQYF.

The chain recombines TRBV19 with TRBJ1-2, with D unclear. The CDR3 runs 12 residues. With 3 bases removed from V and 6 bases from J, the gap between germline ends came to 8 bases. Germline V gene lookup returns CDR1 LNHDA and CDR2 SQIVND (reference sequence). This CDR3 reads CASSITGNGYTF. Written as DNA, the CDR3 is TGTGCCAGTAGTATCACGGGGAATGGCTACACCTTC.

V gene TRBV5-1 combines with J gene TRBJ2-1; D is perhaps TRBD1 (6 bases). The V gene's germline CDR1 is SGHRS and CDR2 YFSETQ. Trimming stripped 4 bases from V and 1 base from J, with 15 bases between. CDR3 length: 16 residues. Here the CDR3 reads CASSPYGTFSYNEQFF. The CDR3, as DNA: TGCGCCAGCAGCCCTTACGGGACATTTTCCTACAATGAGCAGTTCTTC.

This chain joins TRBV2 and TRBJ2-1; unclear D gene. The CDR3 covers 12 residues. Trimming removed 4 bases from V and 7 bases from J, with 8 bases in between. Germline-derived CDR1 and CDR2 are SNHLY and FYNNEI. CDR3 region: CASSVYENEQFF. DNA for the CDR3: TGTGCCAGCAGTGTTTATGAGAATGAGCAGTTCTTC.

In this sample, this clone turned up a few times. This chain links TRBV19 with TRBJ2-3, with 9 positions matching TRBD2. The CDR3 contains 15 residues. The V gene's germline CDR1 is LNHDA and CDR2 SQIVND (reference sequence). Trimming removed 3 bases from V and 4 bases from J; junction bases left unmatched: 5. The CDR3 coding sequence is TGTGCCAGTAGTATTGGCGGGAGGGCCTCAGATACGCAGTATTTT. Translation: CASSIGGRASDTQYF.

CDR3 nucleotide sequence: TGCGCCAGCGCCCCCTCCCGGGACAGGGACGGCTACACCTTC. It translates to CASAPSRDRDGYTF. This chain connects TRBV5-1 to TRBJ1-2, with 9 bases matching TRBD1. The CDR3 is 14 residues long. The trim removed 7 bases at V and 8 bases at J, leaving 12 bases unmatched. From germline, CDR1 is SGHRS and CDR2 YFSETQ.

V is TRBV7-9 and J is TRBJ2-1, with TRBD2 matching 9 bases. CDR1 and CDR2 (germline): SEHNR, FQNEAQ (reference sequence). J was trimmed by 5 bases and V by 1 base; bases with no gene match: 3. The CDR3 is 15 residues long. As DNA, the CDR3 is TGTGCCAGCAGCTTAGGTCTAGCGGGACACAATGAGCAGTTCTTC. This translates into CASSLGLAGHNEQFF.

The DNA of the CDR3 is TGTGCCAGCAGCCGATTCCAGGGAGGAGGCACAGATACGCAGTATTTT. This gives the protein CASSRFQGGGTDTQYF. The chain links TRBV7-8 to TRBJ2-3; tentative D call: TRBD2 (6 bases). Trimming took off 5 bases at V and 1 base at J, with 16 bases between the two ends. This CDR3 is built from 16 residues. The V gene's germline CDR1 is SGHVS and CDR2 FQNEAQ.

The count of this clone is one. As DNA, the CDR3 is TGTGCCAGCAGTTTCCCGGGTCCTAATGAAAAACTGTTTTTT. Protein product: CASSFPGPNEKLFF. The J gene is TRBJ1-4, the V gene TRBV28; D is unresolved. The V gene lost 3 bases and the J gene lost 3 bases, with 8 bases spanning the gap. CDR1 is MDHEN and CDR2 is SYDVKM in the germline V gene. The CDR3 totals 14 residues.

The chain couples TRBV18 to TRBJ2-1; 7 nucleotides line up with TRBD2. From germline, CDR1 is KGHSH and CDR2 LQKENI. The V gene end was trimmed by 3 bases and the J gene end by 7 bases; junction bases not matched to a gene: 6. CDR3 length: 14 amino acids. The CDR3 DNA reads as TGTGCCAGCTCACCCAGGACTAGTCCTAATGAGCAGTTCTTC. Protein sequence: CASSPRTSPNEQFF. Together with reference TRBV18 and TRBJ2-1, the CDR3 gives the full variable domain: NAGVMQNPRHLVRRRGQEARLRCSPMKGHSHVYWYRQLPEEGLKFMVYLQKENIIDESGMPKERFSAEFPKEGPSILRIQQVVRGDSAAYFCASSPRTSPNEQFFGPGTRLTVL.

This rearrangement joins TRBV3-1 (or the pseudogene TRBV3-2) to TRBJ2-5; D unresolved. V was pared by 5 bases and J by 2 bases, with 12 bases between. CDR1 is LGHDT and CDR2 is YNNKEL in the germline V gene (reference sequence). CDR3 length: 14 residues. DNA of the CDR3: TGTGCCAGCAGCAAATTGGGCTGGCAAGAGACCCAGTACTTC. Translating gives CASSKLGWQETQYF.

CDR3 protein: CASSPGGHAGYTF. The CDR3 coding sequence is TGCGCCAGCAGCCCAGGGGGACATGCGGGCTACACCTTC. This chain uses TRBV5-1 with TRBJ1-2, with 7 bases that match TRBD1. Trimming at V came to 4 bases and at J to 8 bases, leaving 8 bases not matched to a gene. The CDR3 extends over 13 amino acids. Germline CDR1 reads SGHRS; CDR2 reads YFSETQ.

This clone was found once. The rearrangement uses TRBV12-3 or TRBV12-4 and TRBJ1-2; D may be TRBD1 (6 bases). V was trimmed by 6 bases and J by 4 bases, leaving 12 bases between them. This CDR3 has 13 amino acids. CDR3 nucleotide sequence: TGTGCCAGCAGCCGCGGACAGTTCTATGGCTACACCTTC. Residues: CASSRGQFYGYTF.

V usage is TRBV5-1 and J usage is TRBJ1-4; D is possibly TRBD1 (5 bases). Germline V lookup: CDR1 SGHRS, CDR2 YFSETQ. Trimming cost V 4 bases and J 2 bases, with 15 bases left between them. The CDR3 totals 16 residues. The chain's CDR3 is CASSEDYRRTNEKLFF. The CDR3 DNA follows: TGCGCCAGCAGCGAGGACTACAGGCGGACTAATGAAAAACTGTTTTTT. Filled out from reference TRBV5-1 and TRBJ1-4, the complete variable domain reads KAGVTQTPRYLIKTRGQQVTLSCSPISGHRSVSWYQQTPGQGLQFLFEYFSETQRNKGNFPGRFSGRQFSNSRSEMNVSTLELGDSALYLCASSEDYRRTNEKLFFGSGTQLSVL.

The sample holds a few counts of this clone. The gene calls are TRBV5-5 and TRBJ2-1; maybe TRBD1 (5 bases). Trimming stripped 0 bases from V and 2 bases from J, with 21 bases between. This CDR3 is 19 amino acids long. Germline values: CDR1 SGHKS, CDR2 YYEKEE (reference sequence). CDR3 protein: CASSLVFGQGSPTYNEQFF. CDR3 coding DNA: TGTGCCAGCAGCTTGGTATTTGGGCAGGGCTCCCCCACCTACAATGAGCAGTTCTTC.

The gene calls are TRBV9 and TRBJ2-5, with a possible D match to TRBD1 (6 bases). CDR1 SGDLS and CDR2 YYNGEE come from the germline V gene. The V end was cut by 4 bases, the J end by 1 base, with 11 bases between. The CDR3 loop spans 14 amino acids. CDR3 region: CASSPEGGQETQYF. The CDR3, as DNA: TGTGCCAGCAGCCCGGAAGGGGGCCAAGAGACCCAGTACTTC.

This chain joins TRBV28 and TRBJ2-1, with 8 bases aligning to TRBD2. CDR1 and CDR2 from the germline V gene are MDHEN and SYDVKM. After removal of 7 bases from V and 8 bases from J, the junction contained 13 bases not matched to a gene. CDR3 length equals 15 residues. The CDR3 region is CASKAAGGGPYEQFF. The DNA for the CDR3 is TGTGCCAGCAAGGCGGCGGGAGGTGGCCCCTATGAGCAGTTCTTC.

The J gene is TRBJ2-3, the V gene TRBV3-1 (or the pseudogene TRBV3-2), with TRBD2 identical over 8 bases. The CDR3 covers 16 residues. The ends lost 1 base at V and 5 bases at J; junction bases unmatched: 8. Germline V gene sequence: CDR1 LGHDT, CDR2 YNNKEL (reference sequence). CDR3 bases: TGTGCCAGCAGCCAAGTACAACCGGGAGGGAGAGATACGCAGTATTTT. Its protein is CASSQVQPGGRDTQYF.

The V and J genes are TRBV28 and TRBJ1-1; TRBD1 agrees at 7 bases. Trimming took 8 bases from V and 2 from J; bases not matched to a gene: 2. This CDR3 is 12 amino acids long. Looked up from germline, CDR1 is MDHEN and CDR2 is SYDVKM. CDR3 sequence: CASGTVNTEAFF. CDR3 in DNA: TGTGCCAGCGGGACAGTTAACACTGAAGCTTTCTTT.

The chain combines TRBV19 with TRBJ1-4, with 9 bases identical to TRBD1. The CDR3 has 17 amino acids. CDR1 is LNHDA, CDR2 SQIVND, per germline (reference sequence). With 3 bases clipped from V and 8 bases from J, the junction kept 13 bases outside the gene matches. CDR3 protein: CASSIGKLQGAREKLFF. In nucleotides, the CDR3 is TGTGCCAGTAGTATCGGCAAATTACAGGGGGCGCGGGAAAAACTGTTTTTT.

This chain joins TRBV9 and TRBJ1-2; TRBD1 is a possible D gene (6 bases). The V gene lost 0 bases and the J gene lost 0 bases, with 15 bases spanning the gap. CDR3 length equals 17 residues. Germline V lookup: CDR1 SGDLS, CDR2 YYNGEE. The CDR3 nucleotides read TGTGCCAGCAGCGTAGCCCCCCAAAAGGGGGCTAACTATGGCTACACCTTC. The encoded protein is CASSVAPQKGANYGYTF.